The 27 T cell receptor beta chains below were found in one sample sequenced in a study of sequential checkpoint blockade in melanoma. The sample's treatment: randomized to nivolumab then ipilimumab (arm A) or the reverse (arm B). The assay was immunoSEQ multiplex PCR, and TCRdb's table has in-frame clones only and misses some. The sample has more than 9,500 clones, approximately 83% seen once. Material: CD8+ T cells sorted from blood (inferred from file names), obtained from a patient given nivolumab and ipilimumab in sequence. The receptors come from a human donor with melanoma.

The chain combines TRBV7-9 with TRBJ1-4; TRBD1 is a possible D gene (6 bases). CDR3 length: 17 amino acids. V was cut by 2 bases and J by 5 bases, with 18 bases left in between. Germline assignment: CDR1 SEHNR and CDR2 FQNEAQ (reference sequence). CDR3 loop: CASSLSQGHGLNEKLFF. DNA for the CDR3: TGTGCCAGCAGCTTAAGCCAGGGACATGGGTTGAATGAAAAACTGTTTTTT.

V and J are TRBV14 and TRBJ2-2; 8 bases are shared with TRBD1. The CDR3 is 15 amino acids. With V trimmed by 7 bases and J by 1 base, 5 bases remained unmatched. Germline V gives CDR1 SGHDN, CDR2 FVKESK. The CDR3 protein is CASNHGQGNTGELFF. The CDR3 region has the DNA TGTGCCAGCAACCACGGACAGGGGAACACCGGGGAGCTGTTTTTT.

The CDR3 DNA is TGTGCCAGCAGTTACTCACAGGGATTTCCCTCACCCCTCCACTTT. Translating gives CASSYSQGFPSPLHF. The rearrangement joins TRBV6-5 to TRBJ1-6; the D gene is possibly TRBD1 (6 bases). The CDR3 is 15 residues long. V dropped 0 bases and J dropped 10 bases, with 13 bases sitting between them. CDR1 and CDR2 (germline): MNHEY, SVGAGI.

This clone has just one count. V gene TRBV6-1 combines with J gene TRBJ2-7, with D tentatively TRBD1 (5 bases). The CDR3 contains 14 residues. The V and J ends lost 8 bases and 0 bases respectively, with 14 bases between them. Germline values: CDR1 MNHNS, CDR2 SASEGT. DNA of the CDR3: TGTGCCAGCGGGGCGGAGCCCCGCTCCTACGAGCAGTACTTC. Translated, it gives CASGAEPRSYEQYF.

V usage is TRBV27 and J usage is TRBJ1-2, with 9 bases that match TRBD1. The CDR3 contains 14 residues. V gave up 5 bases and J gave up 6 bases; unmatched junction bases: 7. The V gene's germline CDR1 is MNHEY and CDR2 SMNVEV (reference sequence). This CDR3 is CASSEQGAWNGYTF. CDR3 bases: TGTGCCAGCAGTGAACAGGGGGCATGGAATGGCTACACCTTC.

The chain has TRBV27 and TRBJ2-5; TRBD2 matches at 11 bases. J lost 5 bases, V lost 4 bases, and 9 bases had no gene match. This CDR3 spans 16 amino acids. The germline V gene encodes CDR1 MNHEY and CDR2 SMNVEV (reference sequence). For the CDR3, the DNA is TGTGCCAGCAGTTCCCCCCTAGCGGGGGGTCCGGAGACCCAGTACTTC. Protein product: CASSSPLAGGPETQYF.

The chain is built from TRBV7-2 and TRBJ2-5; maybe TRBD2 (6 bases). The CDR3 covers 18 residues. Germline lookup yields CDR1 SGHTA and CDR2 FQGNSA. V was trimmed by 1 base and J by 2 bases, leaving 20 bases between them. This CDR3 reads CASSLVNPGTPAQETQYF. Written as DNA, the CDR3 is TGTGCCAGCAGCTTAGTGAATCCCGGGACTCCCGCACAAGAGACCCAGTACTTC.

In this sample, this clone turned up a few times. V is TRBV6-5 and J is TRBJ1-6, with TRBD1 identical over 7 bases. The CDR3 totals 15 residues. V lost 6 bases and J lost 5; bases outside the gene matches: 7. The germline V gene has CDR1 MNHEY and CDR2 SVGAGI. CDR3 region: CASSPTGADNSPLHF. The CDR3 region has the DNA TGTGCCAGCAGCCCCACAGGGGCGGATAATTCACCCCTCCACTTT.

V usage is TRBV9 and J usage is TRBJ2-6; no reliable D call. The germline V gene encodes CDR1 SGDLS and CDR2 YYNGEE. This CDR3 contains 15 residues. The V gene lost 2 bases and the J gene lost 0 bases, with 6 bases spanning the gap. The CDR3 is CASSVSNSGANVLTF. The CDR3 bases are TGTGCCAGCAGCGTGTCCAACTCTGGGGCCAACGTCCTGACTTTC.

The DNA of the CDR3 is TGTGCCAGCACAGAATTTTCTAACTATGGCTACACCTTC. Amino acids: CASTEFSNYGYTF. The chain carries TRBV2 and TRBJ1-2, with D unresolved. Trimming removed 7 bases from V and 0 bases from J, with 9 bases in between. The CDR3 loop spans 13 amino acids. The germline gives CDR1 SNHLY, CDR2 FYNNEI.

The CDR3 sequence is CASSYHGGGAQETQYF. CDR3 sequence (DNA): TGTGCCAGCAGTTACCATGGCGGGGGGGCCCAAGAGACCCAGTACTTC. The rearrangement links TRBV6-5 to TRBJ2-5, with 9 bases lining up with TRBD2. The V gene end was trimmed by 2 bases and the J gene end by 1 base; junction bases not matched to a gene: 5. This CDR3 comprises 16 residues. Germline assignment: CDR1 MNHEY and CDR2 SVGAGI.

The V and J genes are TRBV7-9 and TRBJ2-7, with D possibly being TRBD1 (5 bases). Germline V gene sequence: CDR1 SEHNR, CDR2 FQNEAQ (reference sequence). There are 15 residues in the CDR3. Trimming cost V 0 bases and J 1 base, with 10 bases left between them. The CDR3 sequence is CASSLAVDISYEQYF. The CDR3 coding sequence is TGTGCCAGCAGCTTAGCCGTGGACATTTCCTACGAGCAGTACTTC.

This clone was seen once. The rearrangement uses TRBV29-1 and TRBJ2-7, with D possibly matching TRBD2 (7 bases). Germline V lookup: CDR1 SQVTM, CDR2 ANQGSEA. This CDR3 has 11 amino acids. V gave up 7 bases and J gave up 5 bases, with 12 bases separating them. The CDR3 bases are TGCAGCGCTGGGGGGGCGGACGAGCAGTACTTC. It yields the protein CSAGGADEQYF.

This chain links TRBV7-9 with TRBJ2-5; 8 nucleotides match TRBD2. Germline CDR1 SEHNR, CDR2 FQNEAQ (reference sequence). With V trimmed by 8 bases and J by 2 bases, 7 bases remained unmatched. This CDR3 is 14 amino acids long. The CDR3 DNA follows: TGTGCCAGCGTTCCGGGACTAGAACAAGAGACCCAGTACTTC. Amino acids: CASVPGLEQETQYF.

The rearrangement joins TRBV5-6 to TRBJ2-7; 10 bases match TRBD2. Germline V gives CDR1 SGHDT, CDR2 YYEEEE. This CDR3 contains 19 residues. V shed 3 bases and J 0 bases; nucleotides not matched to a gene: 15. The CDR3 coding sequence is TGTGCCAGCAGCTCTAGTACGAAAGCGGGGACTAGCGACTCCTACGAGCAGTACTTC. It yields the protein CASSSSTKAGTSDSYEQYF.

The CDR3 here is CASSQDRVTLGDGNTIYF. Here the CDR3 DNA reads TGTGCCAGCAGCCAGGACAGGGTTACTCTGGGTGATGGAAACACCATATATTTT. The gene calls are TRBV7-2 and TRBJ1-3; 8 bases align to TRBD1. CDR1 and CDR2 (germline): SGHTA, FQGNSA. The CDR3 runs 18 residues. V lost 5 bases to trimming and J lost 3 bases; unmatched junction nucleotides: 15.

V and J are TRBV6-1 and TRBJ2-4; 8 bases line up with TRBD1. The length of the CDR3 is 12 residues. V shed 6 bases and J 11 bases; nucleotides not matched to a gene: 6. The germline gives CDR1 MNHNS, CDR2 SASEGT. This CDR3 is CASSTGGRFQYF. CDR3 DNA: TGTGCCAGCAGCACAGGGGGAAGGTTTCAGTACTTC.

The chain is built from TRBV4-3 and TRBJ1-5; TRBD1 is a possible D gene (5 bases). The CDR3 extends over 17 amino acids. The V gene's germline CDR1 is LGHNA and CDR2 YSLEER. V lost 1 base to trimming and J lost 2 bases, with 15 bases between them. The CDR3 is CASSQVGGRGGNQPQHF. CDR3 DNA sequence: TGCGCCAGCAGCCAAGTGGGGGGTAGAGGTGGCAATCAGCCCCAGCATTTT.

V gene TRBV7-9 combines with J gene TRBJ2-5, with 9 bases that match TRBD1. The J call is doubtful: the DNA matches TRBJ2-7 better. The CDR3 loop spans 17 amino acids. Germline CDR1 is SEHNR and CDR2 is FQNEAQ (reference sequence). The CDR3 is CASSSGGGGTGPYEQYF. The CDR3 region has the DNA TGTGCCAGCAGCTCCGGCGGTGGAGGGACAGGGCCCTACGAGCAGTACTTC.

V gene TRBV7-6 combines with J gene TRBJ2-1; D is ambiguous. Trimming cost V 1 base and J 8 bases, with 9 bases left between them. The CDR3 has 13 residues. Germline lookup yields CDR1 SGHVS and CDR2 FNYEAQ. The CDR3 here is CASSLEVGDEQFF. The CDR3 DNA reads TGTGCCAGCAGCTTAGAGGTGGGCGATGAGCAGTTCTTC.

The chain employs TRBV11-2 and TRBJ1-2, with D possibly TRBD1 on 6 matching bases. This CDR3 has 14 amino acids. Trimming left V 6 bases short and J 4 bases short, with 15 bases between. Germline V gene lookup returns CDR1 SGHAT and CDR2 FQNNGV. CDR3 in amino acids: CASSRDGQLYGYTF. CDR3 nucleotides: TGTGCCAGCAGTCGAGACGGACAGCTCTATGGCTACACCTTC.

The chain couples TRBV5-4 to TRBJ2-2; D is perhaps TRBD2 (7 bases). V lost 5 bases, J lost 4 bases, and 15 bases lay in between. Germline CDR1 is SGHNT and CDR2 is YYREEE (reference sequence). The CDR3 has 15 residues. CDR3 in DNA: TGTGCCAGCAGACCAGGGGAGGGGGGCACCGGGGAGCTGTTTTTT. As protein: CASRPGEGGTGELFF.

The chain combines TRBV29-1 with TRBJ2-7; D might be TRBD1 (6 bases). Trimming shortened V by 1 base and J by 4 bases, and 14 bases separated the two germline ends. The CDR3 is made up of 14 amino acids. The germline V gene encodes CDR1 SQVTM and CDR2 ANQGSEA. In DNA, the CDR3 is TGCAGCGTTGAAGGTGTGGGACACGAATACGAGCAGTACTTC. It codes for CSVEGVGHEYEQYF.

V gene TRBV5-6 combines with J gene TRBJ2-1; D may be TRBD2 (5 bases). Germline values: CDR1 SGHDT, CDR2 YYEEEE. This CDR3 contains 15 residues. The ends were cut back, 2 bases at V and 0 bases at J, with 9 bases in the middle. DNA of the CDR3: TGTGCCAGCAGCTTTATCGGGGACTCCTACAATGAGCAGTTCTTC. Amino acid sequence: CASSFIGDSYNEQFF.

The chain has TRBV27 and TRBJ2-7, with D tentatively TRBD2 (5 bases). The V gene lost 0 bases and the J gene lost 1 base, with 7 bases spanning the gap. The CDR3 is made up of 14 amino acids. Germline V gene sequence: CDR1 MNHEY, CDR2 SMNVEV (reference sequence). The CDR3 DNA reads TGTGCCAGCAGTTTATCTGGAGGATCCTACGAGCAGTACTTC. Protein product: CASSLSGGSYEQYF.

This CDR3 is CASRGLAGVFSGTDTQYF. The CDR3 nucleotides read TGTGCCAGCAGGGGACTAGCGGGGGTGTTTTCTGGGACAGATACGCAGTATTTT. The V gene is TRBV9, the J gene TRBJ2-3, with TRBD2 identical over 14 bases. The germline V gene encodes CDR1 SGDLS and CDR2 YYNGEE. V shed 5 bases, J shed 3 bases, and the junction held 11 bases outside the gene matches. CDR3 length: 18 amino acids.

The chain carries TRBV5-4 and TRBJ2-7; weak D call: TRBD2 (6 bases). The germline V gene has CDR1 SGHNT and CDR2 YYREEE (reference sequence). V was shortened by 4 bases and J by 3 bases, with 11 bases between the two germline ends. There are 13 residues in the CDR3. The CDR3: CASSDAGGYEQYF. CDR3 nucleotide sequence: TGTGCCAGCAGCGACGCCGGGGGCTACGAGCAGTACTTC.